These 23 T cell receptor beta chains share one sample of origin, sequenced in a study of cytomegalovirus exposure and HLA in healthy donors. PCR was performed using 60 Vbeta and 13 Jbeta primers. TCRdb's copy holds only in-frame clones and misses some; the assay was immunoSEQ multiplex PCR. The data show more than 95,000 clones, under 85% seen once. The sequencing input was PBMCs. The receptor set was obtained from a woman between 45 and 65 years old in good health and CMV-seropositive.

The rearrangement joins TRBV5-6 to TRBJ1-1, with D unclear. The CDR3 extends over 13 amino acids. V was trimmed by 0 bases and J by 7 bases, leaving 10 bases between them. Germline V gene lookup returns CDR1 SGHDT and CDR2 YYEEEE. The CDR3 is CASSLEAGREAFF. The CDR3 DNA follows: TGTGCCAGCAGCTTGGAAGCGGGCCGTGAAGCTTTCTTT.

The chain recombines TRBV9 with TRBJ2-5; 12 positions match TRBD2. Looked up from germline, CDR1 is SGDLS and CDR2 is YYNGEE. The V gene end was trimmed by 4 bases and the J gene end by 4 bases; junction bases not matched to a gene: 11. CDR3 size: 17 residues. The CDR3 region is CASSKEALAGGRETQYF. In nucleotides, the CDR3 is TGTGCCAGCAGCAAAGAGGCCCTAGCGGGAGGGAGAGAGACCCAGTACTTC.

A few counts support this clone. J is TRBJ1-2 and V is TRBV30, with 10 positions matching TRBD1. V lost 8 bases and J lost 4; bases outside the gene matches: 7. The CDR3 has 13 residues. CDR1 is GTSNPN and CDR2 is SVGIG in the germline V gene (reference sequence). CDR3 protein: CARQGAFGYGYTF. For the CDR3, the DNA is TGTGCCCGACAGGGGGCTTTTGGCTATGGCTACACCTTC.

The rearrangement joins TRBV11-2 to TRBJ2-7; 10 bases line up with TRBD2. The CDR3 is 16 residues long. The junction had 5 bases not matched to a gene; V was cut back by 3 bases and J by 0 bases. Germline V gene sequence: CDR1 SGHAT, CDR2 FQNNGV. The CDR3 reads CASSFAPSGGSYEQYF. CDR3 bases: TGTGCCAGCAGCTTTGCACCTAGCGGGGGCTCCTACGAGCAGTACTTC.

The chain recombines TRBV25-1 with TRBJ2-7, with D maybe TRBD1 (5 bases). CDR1 and CDR2 (germline): MGHDK, SYGVNS. Trimming took off 0 bases at V and 3 bases at J, with 12 bases between the two ends. This CDR3 is built from 15 residues. CDR3 bases: TGTGCCAGCAGTGAATACCCCCAGGGTCTCTACGAGCAGTACTTC. Protein sequence: CASSEYPQGLYEQYF.

This clone has just a few counts. The chain couples TRBV6-1 to TRBJ2-7, with 8 bases identical to TRBD2. The CDR3 is 16 residues long. Germline V lookup: CDR1 MNHNS, CDR2 SASEGT. V was clipped by 3 bases and J by 6 bases; unmatched bases: 13. CDR3 sequence reads: CASSDRFGAGVREQYF. The CDR3 bases are TGTGCCAGCAGTGACCGATTTGGAGCGGGAGTGCGCGAGCAGTACTTC.

This clone has more than one count but fewer than ten. This chain joins TRBV5-1 and TRBJ2-1, with 8 bases that match TRBD1. CDR1 is SGHRS and CDR2 is YFSETQ in the germline V gene. The V and J ends lost 2 bases and 3 bases, in that order; junction bases with no gene match: 7. This CDR3 contains 16 residues. The CDR3 DNA reads TGCGCCAGCAGCTTTCCCAGGGACAGGATCTACAATGAGCAGTTCTTC. Translation gives CASSFPRDRIYNEQFF.

A remark on this clone: Additional DNA sequences in this sample encode the identical CDR3. V is TRBV18 and J is TRBJ2-7; weak D call: TRBD1 (7 bases). From germline, CDR1 is KGHSH and CDR2 LQKENI. The CDR3 loop spans 14 amino acids. Deletions cut 3 bases from V and 0 bases from J, with 9 bases between. The CDR3 sequence is CASSPRDSSYEQYF. CDR3 nucleotides: TGTGCCAGCTCACCGCGGGACAGCTCCTACGAGCAGTACTTC.

This clone was detected only a few times. V and J are TRBV5-1 and TRBJ2-7, with a weak D call TRBD2 (5 bases). V was trimmed by 2 bases and J by 0 bases, leaving 15 bases between them. Germline CDR1 is SGHRS and CDR2 is YFSETQ. CDR3 size: 16 residues. CDR3 bases: TGCGCCAGCAGCTTATCCCCCCCCGGGGTCTCCTACGAGCAGTACTTC. Protein: CASSLSPPGVSYEQYF.

This chain joins TRBV7-9 and TRBJ2-3; TRBD2 is a possible D gene (5 bases). CDR3 length: 13 amino acids. CDR1 is SEHNR, CDR2 FQNEAQ, per germline (reference sequence). Trimming took 8 bases from V and 2 from J, leaving 11 bases between them. The CDR3 is CASGLGATDTQYF. As DNA, the CDR3 is TGTGCCAGCGGACTCGGAGCCACAGATACGCAGTATTTT.

This clone was seen just once. CDR3 DNA sequence: TGTGCCAGCAGCCCTCCGGGAGAAGGTCAAGAGACCCAGTACTTC. It encodes CASSPPGEGQETQYF. V gene TRBV7-6 combines with J gene TRBJ2-5; D possibly corresponds to TRBD2 (6 bases). The CDR3 length is 15 residues. Trimming cost V 5 bases and J 2 bases, with 15 bases left between them. Germline values: CDR1 SGHVS, CDR2 FNYEAQ.

The chain links TRBV4-2 to TRBJ1-1, with 9 bases aligning to TRBD1. In germline, CDR1 is LGHNA, CDR2 YNFKEQ. The CDR3 consists of 16 residues. Germline trimming cut 2 bases from V and 0 bases from J; bases unmatched to any gene: 4. The CDR3 nucleotides read TGTGCCAGCAGCCAACGGACAGGGGTGTTGAACACTGAAGCTTTCTTT. It encodes CASSQRTGVLNTEAFF.

The chain employs TRBV6-1 and TRBJ1-2; 7 bases map to TRBD1. The CDR3 runs to 12 residues. Germline V gene lookup returns CDR1 MNHNS and CDR2 SASEGT. V lost 6 bases, J lost 5 bases, and 3 bases stayed unmatched. The CDR3 spells CASRGQIYGYTF. CDR3 in DNA: TGTGCCAGCAGGGGACAGATATATGGCTACACCTTC.

The rearrangement uses TRBV6-6 and TRBJ1-1; D possibly corresponds to TRBD1 (5 bases). The CDR3 is made up of 14 amino acids. Between the trimmed V and J ends, which lost 6 bases and 1 base, there was a span of 12 bases. Germline V gives CDR1 MNHNY, CDR2 SVGAGI (reference sequence). The CDR3 sequence is CASSRGGGNTEAFF. CDR3 nucleotides: TGTGCCAGCAGCCGGGGGGGAGGGAACACTGAAGCTTTCTTT.

Comments on this clone: The junction departs from the called germline gene at one end, perhaps through a read error. This rearrangement joins TRBV7-9 to TRBJ1-2; D may be TRBD1 (6 bases). The CDR3 has 14 residues. Germline lookup yields CDR1 SEHNR and CDR2 FQNEAQ (reference sequence). The CDR3 sequence is CSSSLITGPYGYTF. The CDR3 bases are TGTTCCAGCAGCTTGATAACAGGGCCCTATGGCTACACCTTC.

The V call is TRBV4-3, the J call TRBJ2-2, with 11 nucleotides matching TRBD2. The length of the CDR3 is 17 residues. The germline CDR1 and CDR2 sequences are LGHNA and YSLEER. Trimming cost V 0 bases and J 3 bases; bases outside gene matches: 3. In DNA form, the CDR3 reads TGCGCCAGCAGCCAAGAGCCTAGCGGGAGGTACACCGGGGAGCTGTTTTTT. Translated: CASSQEPSGRYTGELFF.

The chain carries TRBV27 and TRBJ2-3; tentatively, D is TRBD2 (5 bases). CDR3 size: 18 residues. The ends were cut back, 6 bases at V and 2 bases at J, with 24 bases in the middle. Germline assignment: CDR1 MNHEY and CDR2 SMNVEV (reference sequence). The CDR3, as DNA: TGTGCCAGCAGCCAGGTCTTATGGCGGGCAACCGACACAGATACGCAGTATTTT. This sequence encodes CASSQVLWRATDTDTQYF.

The V and J genes are TRBV4-3 and TRBJ2-1, with 8 nucleotides matching TRBD1. Germline V gene sequence: CDR1 LGHNA, CDR2 YSLEER. V lost 2 bases and J lost 4; bases outside the gene matches: 4. This CDR3 region has 15 residues. CDR3 sequence reads: CASSQQGARYNEQFF. The CDR3 DNA is TGCGCCAGCAGCCAACAGGGGGCAAGGTACAATGAGCAGTTCTTC.

This clone has only one observation. The chain is built from TRBV5-1 and TRBJ2-5; 8 positions match TRBD2. Germline V lookup: CDR1 SGHRS, CDR2 YFSETQ. This CDR3 is 16 amino acids long. V gave up 4 bases and J gave up 4 bases; unmatched junction bases: 12. The CDR3 DNA is TGCGCCAGCAGCCTCCAAACGGGAGGGCCGCGAGAGACCCAGTACTTC. Translated, it gives CASSLQTGGPRETQYF.

The chain employs TRBV19 and TRBJ1-2, with D maybe TRBD1 (6 bases). V was shortened by 5 bases and J by 3 bases, with 10 bases between the two germline ends. This CDR3 has 13 amino acids. The germline CDR1 and CDR2 sequences are LNHDA and SQIVND (reference sequence). CDR3 sequence (DNA): TGTGCCAGTAGTCCGACAGGCCACTATGGCTACACCTTC. Its translation: CASSPTGHYGYTF.

Here the CDR3 reads CASSPGGTGANEQYF. The CDR3 DNA reads as TGCGCCAGCAGCCCTGGGGGGACAGGGGCGAACGAGCAGTACTTC. The gene calls are TRBV5-1 and TRBJ2-7; 10 nucleotides align to TRBD1. Germline lookup yields CDR1 SGHRS and CDR2 YFSETQ. After removal of 4 bases from V and 5 bases from J, the junction contained 9 bases not matched to a gene. The CDR3 totals 15 residues. Filled out from reference TRBV5-1 and TRBJ2-7, the complete variable domain reads KAGVTQTPRYLIKTRGQQVTLSCSPISGHRSVSWYQQTPGQGLQFLFEYFSETQRNKGNFPGRFSGRQFSNSRSEMNVSTLELGDSALYLCASSPGGTGANEQYFGPGTRLTVT.

The rearrangement joins TRBV10-3 to TRBJ2-1, with TRBD2 matching 9 bases. V lost 4 bases, J lost 2 bases, and 9 bases stayed unmatched. Germline V lookup: CDR1 ENHRY, CDR2 SYGVKD. The CDR3 is 17 residues long. CDR3 sequence reads: CAISGGGASVPYNEQFF. The CDR3 coding sequence is TGTGCCATCAGTGGCGGGGGGGCTAGTGTCCCCTACAATGAGCAGTTCTTC.

The V call is TRBV30, the J call TRBJ2-1, with a tentative D call TRBD2 (5 bases). The V end lost 2 bases, the J end lost 4 bases, and 12 bases lay between the germline ends. CDR1 and CDR2 from the germline V gene are GTSNPN and SVGIG (reference sequence). CDR3 length: 14 amino acids. CDR3 nucleotide sequence: TGTGCCTGGAGTCTACGGGAAAGGTACAATGAGCAGTTCTTC. Translation gives CAWSLRERYNEQFF.